This entry lists 21 T cell receptor beta chains sequenced from one sample in a study of blood T cells in healthy people across ages. A second PCR, run for roughly 7 to 11 cycles, used a sample-barcoded 5' primer plus a J-beta primer mix. Each CDR3 protein gets one entry after TCRdb re-called the 5' RACE reads with MiXCR. The top ten hold approximately 23% of the sample, which has hundreds of thousands of distinct CDR3 sequences, roughly 64% seen once. Source material: blood. Source of these receptors: a man aged 25-45 years in good health.

The chain carries TRBV15 and TRBJ2-1; TRBD1 might be the D (6 bases). The germline V and J ends were trimmed by 7 bases and 5 bases, with 18 bases remaining between them. CDR3 size: 15 residues. The germline CDR1 and CDR2 sequences are LNHNV and YYDKDF (reference sequence). The CDR3 DNA is TGTGCCACCACAAAAGGGGGAAGCGGAGACAATGAGCAGTTCTTC. Protein: CATTKGGSGDNEQFF.

The V and J genes are TRBV18 and TRBJ2-7; D uncertain. Germline V lookup: CDR1 KGHSH, CDR2 LQKENI. This CDR3 contains 13 residues. Trimming took 6 bases from V and 3 from J, leaving 12 bases between them. The DNA of the CDR3 is TGTGCCAGCTCCCCTCCGATGAGCTACGAGCAGTACTTC. Protein: CASSPPMSYEQYF.

The chain joins TRBV5-6 to TRBJ2-3; D could derive from TRBD1 or TRBD2 (5 bases each). The CDR3 sequence is 15 residues long. Trimming stripped 4 bases from V and 6 bases from J, with 18 bases between. The germline gives CDR1 SGHDT, CDR2 YYEEEE. In DNA, the CDR3 is TGTGCCAGCAGCCAAGCCTCCTGGGACGTGGATACGCAGTATTTT. Its translation: CASSQASWDVDTQYF.

A few counts support this clonotype. CDR3 coding DNA: TGTGCCAGCAGCTTAAATACAGGGGGCGTAGATGGCTACACCTTC. Protein: CASSLNTGGVDGYTF. The rearrangement joins TRBV7-2 to TRBJ1-2; TRBD1 aligns across 9 bases. The CDR3 totals 15 residues. With V trimmed by 2 bases and J by 6 bases, 7 bases remained unmatched. Germline lookup yields CDR1 SGHTA and CDR2 FQGNSA.

This sequence joins TRBV27 and TRBJ2-1; 8 bases are shared with TRBD1. The CDR3 totals 16 residues. Germline V gene sequence: CDR1 MNHEY, CDR2 SMNVEV (reference sequence). Germline trimming cut 5 bases from V and 0 bases from J; bases unmatched to any gene: 6. CDR3 coding DNA: TGTGCCAGCAGTCCAAGGACAGGGCCCTCCTACAATGAGCAGTTCTTC. Translating gives CASSPRTGPSYNEQFF.

The chain is built from TRBV6-5 and TRBJ2-3, with D possibly being TRBD2 (7 bases). This CDR3 is built from 16 residues. Germline V lookup: CDR1 MNHEY, CDR2 SVGAGI. Trimming stripped 2 bases from V and 8 bases from J, with 20 bases between. CDR3 bases: TGTGCCAGCAGTTACGGGAGGGGGGGCCGGCGTGGTACGCAGTATTTT. Translated: CASSYGRGGRRGTQYF.

This clonotype turned up a few times. This sequence joins TRBV7-2 and TRBJ2-7; no clear D gene. The germline V gene encodes CDR1 SGHTA and CDR2 FQGNSA. With 5 bases removed from V and 3 bases from J, the gap between germline ends came to 11 bases. This CDR3 has 13 amino acids. The CDR3, as DNA: TGTGCCAGCAGCCGGCGTGGCAGCTACGAGCAGTACTTC. Translation gives CASSRRGSYEQYF.

The gene calls are TRBV5-1 and TRBJ2-6; D is uncertain. Germline V gives CDR1 SGHRS, CDR2 YFSETQ. Trimming pared 4 bases from V and 4 bases from J, leaving 9 bases between. The CDR3 is made up of 14 amino acids. The CDR3 is CASSTPTGANVLTF. The CDR3 DNA reads as TGCGCCAGCAGCACCCCAACCGGGGCCAACGTCCTGACTTTC.

The V call is TRBV7-8, the J call TRBJ1-2, with D perhaps TRBD1 (6 bases). Germline values: CDR1 SGHVS, CDR2 FQNEAQ. The CDR3 extends over 15 amino acids. Trimming removed 5 bases at V and 4 bases at J, with 17 bases between. The CDR3 DNA sequence: TGTGCCAGCAGCCCAAGAACAGGGTTTAGCTATGGCTACACCTTC. Its protein product is CASSPRTGFSYGYTF.

The chain joins TRBV9 to TRBJ2-3; tentatively, D is TRBD2 (6 bases). V was trimmed by 0 bases and J by 8 bases, leaving 16 bases between them. This CDR3 contains 15 residues. Looked up from germline, CDR1 is SGDLS and CDR2 is YYNGEE. The CDR3 nucleotides are TGTGCCAGCAGCGTAGATCTGACTGCGGAGGGTACGCAGTATTTT. Protein product: CASSVDLTAEGTQYF.

The table lists this clonotype with a few counts. The V and J genes are TRBV20-1 and TRBJ2-5; tentatively, D is TRBD1 (6 bases). CDR3 length: 15 amino acids. Trimming shortened V by 4 bases and J by 3 bases, and 18 bases separated the two germline ends. Per the germline V gene, CDR1 is DFQATT and CDR2 is SNEGSKA (reference sequence). In nucleotides, the CDR3 is TGCAGTGCTAATGGACAGACGGAGGCCGAAGAGACCCAGTACTTC. This codes for CSANGQTEAEETQYF.

This clonotype has just a few counts. This chain joins TRBV4-2 and TRBJ1-1, with D maybe TRBD1 (5 bases). This CDR3 has 12 residues. The ends were cut back, 7 bases at V and 5 bases at J, with 11 bases in the middle. Germline V gene data show CDR1 as LGHNA and CDR2 as YNFKEQ. The CDR3 loop reads CASKGEWTEAFF. The CDR3 coding sequence is TGTGCCAGCAAAGGGGAGTGGACTGAAGCTTTCTTT.

The J gene is TRBJ1-2, the V gene TRBV10-3; the D is unclear. V lost 8 bases and J lost 2, with 15 bases in between. Germline CDR1 and CDR2: ENHRY and SYGVKD. This CDR3 has 14 residues. The DNA for the CDR3 is TGTGCCATCTCCCGGGAGGTGATGAACTATGGCTACACCTTC. Amino acid sequence: CAISREVMNYGYTF.

V is TRBV29-1 and J is TRBJ2-7, with D maybe TRBD2 (5 bases). The germline gives CDR1 SQVTM, CDR2 ANQGSEA. The CDR3 consists of 13 residues. With 4 bases removed from V and 1 base from J, the gap between germline ends came to 11 bases. DNA of the CDR3: TGCAGCGTTGGTCTCCGGACTTCCTACGAGCAGTACTTC. Translation: CSVGLRTSYEQYF.

The CDR3 DNA is TGTGCCAGCAAACAGGGCTTCAACTCCTATGGCTACACCTTC. Protein product: CASKQGFNSYGYTF. The V call is TRBV27, the J call TRBJ1-2; D possibly corresponds to TRBD1 (6 bases). Deletions cut 7 bases from V and 4 bases from J, with 16 bases between. The germline V gene has CDR1 MNHEY and CDR2 SMNVEV (reference sequence). The CDR3 extends over 14 amino acids.

J is TRBJ2-5 and V is TRBV4-3; the match to TRBD1 covers 9 bases. J was trimmed by 5 bases and V by 1 base; bases with no gene match: 11. The CDR3 loop spans 17 amino acids. From germline, CDR1 is LGHNA and CDR2 YSLEER. CDR3 protein: CASSQGRGQGSGETQYF. For the CDR3, the DNA is TGCGCCAGCAGCCAAGGTCGGGGACAGGGTTCTGGGGAGACCCAGTACTTC.

The rearrangement uses TRBV25-1 and TRBJ2-6, with D possibly matching TRBD1 (5 bases). The CDR3 totals 14 residues. V lost 4 bases to trimming and J lost 3 bases, with 7 bases between them. The germline V gene encodes CDR1 MGHDK and CDR2 SYGVNS. CDR3 loop: CASSGRGGANVLTF. The CDR3 nucleotides read TGTGCCAGCAGTGGAAGGGGTGGGGCCAACGTCCTGACTTTC.

J is TRBJ1-2 and V is TRBV20-1; D is unclear. Trimming left V 6 bases short and J 4 bases short, with 21 bases between. This CDR3 comprises 15 residues. The germline gives CDR1 DFQATT, CDR2 SNEGSKA (reference sequence). The CDR3 is CSASNPTLAFYGYTF. CDR3 DNA: TGCAGTGCCTCCAACCCTACTTTAGCCTTCTATGGCTACACCTTC.

This clonotype has more than one count but fewer than ten. The genes are TRBV7-2 and TRBJ2-1; 8 nucleotides match TRBD2. The germline V gene encodes CDR1 SGHTA and CDR2 FQGNSA. CDR3 length: 19 residues. Unmatched junction bases numbered 20, after V lost 6 bases and J lost 4 bases. In DNA form, the CDR3 reads TGTGCCAGCAGGGCCCGGGGCCACATAGCGGGGATTCAATACAATGAGCAGTTCTTC. Amino acids: CASRARGHIAGIQYNEQFF.

CDR3 nucleotides: TGCAGTGCCGACCCGGCGGCATCCTACGAGCAGTACTTC. As protein: CSADPAASYEQYF. The rearrangement joins TRBV20-1 to TRBJ2-7; D unresolved. The CDR3 loop spans 13 amino acids. V lost 6 bases and J lost 1, with 13 bases in between. Germline CDR1 is DFQATT and CDR2 is SNEGSKA (reference sequence).

This clonotype has a handful of counts. The V and J genes are TRBV3-1 and TRBJ1-1; D may be TRBD1 (5 bases). This CDR3 has 15 residues. Germline CDR1 reads LGHDT; CDR2 reads YNNKEL (reference sequence). With 1 base removed from V and 4 bases from J, the gap between germline ends came to 13 bases. CDR3 coding DNA: TGTGCCAGCAGCCAAGGGGCCCGGGGGGGCACTGAAGCTTTCTTT. It yields the protein CASSQGARGGTEAFF.